The present entry profiles one T cell receptor (beta chain) with its context. The record originates from a study of blood T cell repertoires in COVID-19. Original data processing: Using reference gene primer amplification, nucleated cell counts were estimated. Method: immunoSEQ multiplex PCR; TCRdb's copy keeps in-frame clones and lacks some. V and J calls and clone size are given by that table; D and trimming were obtained from the DNA. The sample lists about 220,000 clones; more than 65% were seen once. This clonotype was sampled from a woman of 80 years or more with acute or convalescent COVID-19. The material sequenced was peripheral blood.

CDR3 loop: CASSVRDSGNTIYF. CDR3 in DNA: TGTGCCAGCAGCGTACGAGACTCTGGAAACACCATATATTTT. The V and J genes are TRBV5-5 and TRBJ1-3; D is unclear. Between the trimmed V and J ends, which lost 4 bases and 0 bases, there was a span of 8 bases. This CDR3 is built from 14 residues. The germline V gene encodes CDR1 SGHKS and CDR2 YYEKEE (reference sequence).